These 28 T cell receptor beta chains originate from one sample sequenced in a study of blood T cell repertoires in COVID-19. Produced via immunoSEQ multiplex PCR; TCRdb's table is partial and in-frame only. Of tens of thousands of clones listed, around 80% were seen once; the top ten hold about 5.8%. The sample taken for sequencing was peripheral blood. The origin of the receptors is a man between 60 and 75 years old with active or convalescent COVID-19.

The rearrangement joins TRBV19 to TRBJ2-1, with 9 bases that match TRBD2. The ends lost 5 bases at V and 2 bases at J; junction bases unmatched: 7. The CDR3 covers 16 residues. Germline CDR1 LNHDA, CDR2 SQIVND (reference sequence). CDR3 loop: CASSPNRLAAYNEQFF. CDR3 sequence (DNA): TGTGCCAGTAGTCCCAACCGACTAGCGGCCTACAATGAGCAGTTCTTC.

This clone came up once. The chain links TRBV27 to TRBJ2-5; tentatively, D is TRBD2 (5 bases). Germline V lookup: CDR1 MNHEY, CDR2 SMNVEV (reference sequence). Deletions cut 2 bases from V and 5 bases from J, with 9 bases between. The CDR3 spans 13 residues. CDR3 sequence: CASSLRGKETQYF. CDR3 coding DNA: TGTGCCAGCAGTTTAAGAGGGAAGGAGACCCAGTACTTC.

V gene TRBV3-1 (or the pseudogene TRBV3-2) combines with J gene TRBJ2-6; a possible D gene is TRBD2 (5 bases). In germline, CDR1 is LGHDT, CDR2 YNNKEL (reference sequence). CDR3 length: 17 amino acids. The V gene lost 3 bases and the J gene lost 0 bases, with 12 bases spanning the gap. CDR3 amino acids: CASSQPRSGSGANVLTF. The CDR3 DNA reads as TGTGCCAGCAGCCAGCCCAGGAGCGGCTCTGGGGCCAACGTCCTGACTTTC.

DNA for the CDR3: TGTGCCAGCAGCACTCTAAAGGGGTTAGGGAATCTCTACAATGAGCAGTTCTTC. Translation: CASSTLKGLGNLYNEQFF. This sequence joins TRBV5-6 and TRBJ2-1; D may be TRBD1 (5 bases). The CDR3 is 18 amino acids. Trimming left V 4 bases short and J 3 bases short, with 23 bases between. CDR1 and CDR2 from the germline V gene are SGHDT and YYEEEE.

The V and J genes are TRBV15 and TRBJ1-2; a weak D match, TRBD1 (6 bases). The CDR3 covers 14 residues. V lost 0 bases and J lost 5, with 10 bases in between. CDR1 is LNHNV, CDR2 YYDKDF, per germline (reference sequence). The CDR3 loop is CATSRDQGGYGYTF. CDR3 sequence (DNA): TGTGCCACCAGCAGAGATCAAGGGGGTTATGGCTACACCTTC.

The V call is TRBV2, the J call TRBJ2-7, with unresolved D. Germline CDR1 reads SNHLY; CDR2 reads FYNNEI. The CDR3 runs 14 residues. The germline V and J ends were trimmed by 10 bases and 0 bases, with 16 bases remaining between them. CDR3 DNA sequence: TGTGCCATCCAGACTTATTACGCCTCCTACGAGCAGTACTTC. Its protein is CAIQTYYASYEQYF. The full variable domain, with the rest looked up from reference TRBV2 and TRBJ2-7, is EPEVTQTPSHQVTQMGQEVILRCVPISNHLYFYWYRQILGQKVEFLVSFYNNEISEKSEIFDDQFSVERPDGSNFTLKIRSTKLEDSAMYFCAIQTYYASYEQYFGPGTRLTVT.

This chain connects TRBV7-8 to TRBJ2-5; the match to TRBD1 covers 9 bases. The V gene end was trimmed by 5 bases and the J gene end by 5 bases; junction bases not matched to a gene: 6. Germline values: CDR1 SGHVS, CDR2 FQNEAQ. There are 14 residues in the CDR3. The CDR3 here is CASSISGQGETQYF. CDR3 in DNA: TGTGCCAGCAGCATCTCCGGACAGGGGGAGACCCAGTACTTC.

The chain employs TRBV2 and TRBJ1-2; 7 bases are a match to TRBD1. Germline V gene data show CDR1 as SNHLY and CDR2 as FYNNEI. J was trimmed by 6 bases and V by 0 bases; bases with no gene match: 13. CDR3 length: 17 amino acids. This CDR3 reads CASSEARGAKGADGYTF. CDR3 nucleotides: TGTGCCAGCAGTGAAGCCCGAGGGGCGAAGGGGGCGGATGGCTACACCTTC.

This sequence joins TRBV3-1 (or the pseudogene TRBV3-2) and TRBJ1-6; TRBD1 is a possible D gene (6 bases). There are 14 residues in the CDR3. Germline assignment: CDR1 LGHDT and CDR2 YNNKEL (reference sequence). V was shortened by 3 bases and J by 10 bases, with 13 bases between the two germline ends. Here the CDR3 DNA reads TGTGCCAGCAGCCAGAGACAGGCTCGCTCACCCCTCCACTTT. Translation gives CASSQRQARSPLHF.

This chain uses TRBV12-2 with TRBJ2-5; TRBD2 is taken as the D call from the table, unchecked against the DNA. TRBV12-2 is listed as a pseudogene. The CDR3 runs to 16 residues. CDR3 in DNA: TGTGCAAGTCGCTACCTAAGGACTAGCGGACAAGAGACCCAGTACTTC. Translating gives CASRYLRTSGQETQYF.

The chain uses TRBV9 and TRBJ2-5; 8 positions agree with TRBD2. This CDR3 region has 17 residues. The V and J ends lost 0 bases and 1 base, in that order; junction bases with no gene match: 8. CDR1 and CDR2 from the germline V gene are SGDLS and YYNGEE. CDR3 sequence (DNA): TGTGCCAGCAGCGTAGCTGGTGGCGGGGGGCGCCAAGAGACCCAGTACTTC. Its protein product is CASSVAGGGGRQETQYF.

The chain joins TRBV7-2 to TRBJ1-2; tentatively, D is TRBD1 (5 bases). The V and J ends lost 2 bases and 8 bases respectively, with 12 bases between them. Germline lookup yields CDR1 SGHTA and CDR2 FQGNSA. This CDR3 spans 13 amino acids. DNA for the CDR3: TGTGCCAGCAGCTTATTGGGCCGGGGGGGCTACACCTTC. Translation: CASSLLGRGGYTF.

This chain connects TRBV7-2 to TRBJ2-3, with a weak D call TRBD2 (5 bases). Trimming cost V 2 bases and J 4 bases, with 10 bases left between them. The CDR3 is made up of 14 amino acids. CDR1 is SGHTA and CDR2 is FQGNSA in the germline V gene. The CDR3 region is CASSLIPLADTQYF. In DNA form, the CDR3 reads TGTGCCAGCAGCTTAATACCACTAGCAGATACGCAGTATTTT.

The chain uses TRBV27 and TRBJ2-7; D possibly corresponds to TRBD1 (5 bases). Trimming took off 3 bases at V and 0 bases at J, with 6 bases between the two ends. Germline-derived CDR1 and CDR2 are MNHEY and SMNVEV (reference sequence). CDR3 size: 13 residues. In DNA, the CDR3 is TGTGCCAGCAGTTTCGACAGCTCCTACGAGCAGTACTTC. Protein product: CASSFDSSYEQYF.

This clone was seen more than once but under ten times. The chain joins TRBV11-1 to TRBJ2-7; TRBD2 matches at 11 bases. Trimming at V came to 6 bases and at J to 4 bases, leaving 5 bases not matched to a gene. Germline V CDR1 and CDR2: SGHAT, FQDESV (reference sequence). The CDR3 extends over 14 amino acids. CDR3 in DNA: TGTGCCAGCAGGGGACTAGCGGAAGGTTACGAGCAGTACTTC. Protein: CASRGLAEGYEQYF.

The V and J genes are TRBV6-5 and TRBJ2-7, with 10 nucleotides matching TRBD1. The ends lost 7 bases at V and 5 bases at J; junction bases unmatched: 11. Germline V CDR1 and CDR2: MNHEY, SVGAGI. This CDR3 has 15 amino acids. The CDR3 DNA is TGTGCCAGCACCCAAGGGGGGACAGGGGCCCACGAGCAGTACTTC. Translation gives CASTQGGTGAHEQYF.

This CDR3 reads CASSRQGAAGNTIYF. DNA of the CDR3: TGTGCCAGCAGTCGACAGGGGGCCGCTGGAAACACCATATATTTT. V usage is TRBV27 and J usage is TRBJ1-3; 10 bases map to TRBD1. The germline V gene encodes CDR1 MNHEY and CDR2 SMNVEV (reference sequence). Unmatched junction bases numbered 3, after V lost 5 bases and J lost 2 bases. The CDR3 consists of 15 residues.

This clone was seen a few times. This chain connects TRBV6-5 to TRBJ1-5; the match to TRBD1 covers 7 bases. Germline CDR1 is MNHEY and CDR2 is SVGAGI. CDR3 size: 15 residues. V was clipped by 6 bases and J by 0 bases; unmatched bases: 5. CDR3 coding DNA: TGTGCCAGCAGGGGGGGACAGCATAGCAATCAGCCCCAGCATTTT. This sequence encodes CASRGGQHSNQPQHF.

V and J are TRBV9 and TRBJ1-6; 9 nucleotides agree with TRBD1. The ends lost 4 bases at V and 7 bases at J; junction bases unmatched: 6. This CDR3 comprises 15 residues. Germline V gives CDR1 SGDLS, CDR2 YYNGEE. CDR3 loop: CASSPRDRANSPLHF. DNA for the CDR3: TGTGCCAGCAGCCCCCGGGACAGGGCGAATTCACCCCTCCACTTT.

This chain links TRBV7-2 with TRBJ1-1, with 7 bases aligning to TRBD1. Germline V gene sequence: CDR1 SGHTA, CDR2 FQGNSA. This CDR3 region has 14 residues. V lost 3 bases and J lost 3; bases outside the gene matches: 4. The CDR3 protein is CASSFGQEHTEAFF. CDR3 nucleotide sequence: TGTGCCAGCAGCTTCGGACAGGAGCACACTGAAGCTTTCTTT.

With respect to this clone: This sample includes further DNA sequences coding for the same CDR3. The genes are TRBV5-1 and TRBJ1-1; 9 bases are shared with TRBD1. The CDR3 loop spans 14 amino acids. The germline V gene has CDR1 SGHRS and CDR2 YFSETQ. With V trimmed by 4 bases and J by 1 base, 2 bases remained unmatched. The CDR3 reads CASSRGQGNTEAFF. CDR3 DNA: TGCGCCAGCAGCAGGGGACAGGGGAACACTGAAGCTTTCTTT.

The rearrangement joins TRBV6-5 to TRBJ1-1; D remains unclear. The CDR3 runs 13 residues. Germline V gene sequence: CDR1 MNHEY, CDR2 SVGAGI. V lost 7 bases to trimming and J lost 1 base, with 10 bases between them. CDR3 sequence: CASTVNRNTEAFF. CDR3 DNA: TGTGCCAGCACCGTTAACAGGAACACTGAAGCTTTCTTT.

This clone was picked up a small number of times. The chain carries TRBV19 and TRBJ1-2; D is perhaps TRBD1 (6 bases). CDR1 LNHDA and CDR2 SQIVND come from the germline V gene (reference sequence). This CDR3 has 13 residues. V was trimmed by 4 bases and J by 7 bases, leaving 13 bases between them. CDR3 DNA: TGTGCCAGTAGTAAGGGGGATATGCTTGGCTACACCTTC. It codes for CASSKGDMLGYTF.

This chain links TRBV2 with TRBJ1-1; no firm D call. CDR3 size: 14 residues. The V gene lost 5 bases and the J gene lost 1 base, with 11 bases spanning the gap. From germline, CDR1 is SNHLY and CDR2 FYNNEI. CDR3 loop: CASSPPGANTEAFF. In DNA, the CDR3 is TGTGCCAGCAGTCCCCCGGGAGCGAACACTGAAGCTTTCTTT.

This chain links TRBV6-5 with TRBJ1-2; 7 nucleotides align to TRBD1. CDR1 MNHEY and CDR2 SVGAGI come from the germline V gene. The CDR3 consists of 13 residues. After removal of 6 bases from V and 5 bases from J, the junction contained 6 bases not matched to a gene. In DNA, the CDR3 is TGTGCCAGCAGCCAATACAGGGGTTATGGCTACACCTTC. This gives the protein CASSQYRGYGYTF.

A few counts support this clone. The chain links TRBV20-1 to TRBJ2-7, with 9 bases aligning to TRBD2. J was trimmed by 2 bases and V by 3 bases; bases with no gene match: 11. The CDR3 has 16 amino acids. Germline loops: CDR1 DFQATT, CDR2 SNEGSKA (reference sequence). Here the CDR3 reads CSASDFEASGTYEQYF. CDR3 nucleotides: TGCAGTGCTAGTGATTTCGAGGCTAGCGGGACCTACGAGCAGTACTTC.

The V gene is TRBV2, the J gene TRBJ2-3; the match to TRBD2 covers 13 bases. The V and J ends lost 6 bases and 10 bases, in that order; junction bases with no gene match: 13. The CDR3 runs to 16 residues. CDR1 SNHLY and CDR2 FYNNEI come from the germline V gene. The CDR3 bases are TGTGCCAGCAGAGGAGGACTAGCGGGGGCCAGTTGGGCGCAGTATTTT. Protein sequence: CASRGGLAGASWAQYF. Full variable domain (missing parts from reference TRBV2 and TRBJ2-3): EPEVTQTPSHQVTQMGQEVILRCVPISNHLYFYWYRQILGQKVEFLVSFYNNEISEKSEIFDDQFSVERPDGSNFTLKIRSTKLEDSAMYFCASRGGLAGASWAQYFGPGTRLTVL.

CDR3 bases: TGTGCCAGCACCCCCAGGGCCATCGGGAGTTACGAGCAGTACTTC. The encoded protein is CASTPRAIGSYEQYF. The V gene is TRBV5-8, the J gene TRBJ2-7; D may be TRBD2 (6 bases). Germline-derived CDR1 and CDR2 are SGHTS and YDEGEE. The CDR3 contains 15 residues. V lost 6 bases to trimming and J lost 4 bases, with 20 bases between them.